By sample share, the clone carrying this T cell receptor (beta chain) is medium-sized (0.01 to 0.1%). This record comes from a study of early T cells in non-severe SARS-CoV-2 infection. Each single cDNA molecule received a unique molecular identifier. MiXCR, run by TCRdb on the 5' RACE reads, gives a single entry per CDR3 protein. The sample has roughly 20,000 distinct CDR3 sequences, around 6.1% seen once. CDR1 MNHNS and CDR2 SASEGT come from the germline V gene. With 3 bases clipped from V and 1 base from J, the junction kept 9 bases outside the gene matches. The CDR3 spans 17 residues. The chain links TRBV6-1 to TRBJ1-1; TRBD1 agrees at 9 bases. The clonotype originates from an adult who was a healthcare worker with PCR-confirmed SARS-CoV-2 infection or an uninfected control (not recorded which). The specimen sequenced was whole blood. The CDR3 spells CASSDPRQGVWNTEAFF. CDR3 nucleotide sequence: TGTGCCAGCAGTGATCCTCGACAGGGGGTTTGGAACACTGAAGCTTTCTTT.